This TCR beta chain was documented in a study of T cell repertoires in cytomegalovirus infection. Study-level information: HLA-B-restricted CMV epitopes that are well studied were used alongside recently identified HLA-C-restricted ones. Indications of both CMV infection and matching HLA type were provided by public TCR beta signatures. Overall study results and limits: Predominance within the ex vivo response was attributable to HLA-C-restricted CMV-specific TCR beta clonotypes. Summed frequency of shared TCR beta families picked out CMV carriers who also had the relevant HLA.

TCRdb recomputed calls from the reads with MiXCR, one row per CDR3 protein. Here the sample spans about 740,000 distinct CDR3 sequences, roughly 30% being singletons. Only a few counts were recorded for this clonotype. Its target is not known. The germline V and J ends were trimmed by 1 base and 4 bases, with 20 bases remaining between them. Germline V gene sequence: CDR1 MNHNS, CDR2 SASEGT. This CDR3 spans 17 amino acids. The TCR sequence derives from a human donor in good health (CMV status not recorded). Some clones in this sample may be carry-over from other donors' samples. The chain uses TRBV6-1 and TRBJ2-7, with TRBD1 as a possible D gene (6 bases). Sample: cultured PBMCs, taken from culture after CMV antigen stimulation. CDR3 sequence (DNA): TGTGCCAGCAGTGAAGGGCAAGGACAGCCCTTTCGATACGAGCAGTACTTC. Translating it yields CASSEGQGQPFRYEQYF.